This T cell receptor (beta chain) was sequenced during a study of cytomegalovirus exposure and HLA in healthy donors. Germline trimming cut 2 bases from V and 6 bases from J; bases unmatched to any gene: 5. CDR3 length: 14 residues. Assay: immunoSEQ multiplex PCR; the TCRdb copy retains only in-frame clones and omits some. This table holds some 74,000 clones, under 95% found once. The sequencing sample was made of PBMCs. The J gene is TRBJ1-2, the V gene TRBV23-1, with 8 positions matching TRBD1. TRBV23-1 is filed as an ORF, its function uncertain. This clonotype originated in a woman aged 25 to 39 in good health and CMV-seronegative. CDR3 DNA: TGCGCCAGCAGTCAAGGGTACAGGGGGGATGGCTACACCTTC. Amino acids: CASSQGYRGDGYTF.